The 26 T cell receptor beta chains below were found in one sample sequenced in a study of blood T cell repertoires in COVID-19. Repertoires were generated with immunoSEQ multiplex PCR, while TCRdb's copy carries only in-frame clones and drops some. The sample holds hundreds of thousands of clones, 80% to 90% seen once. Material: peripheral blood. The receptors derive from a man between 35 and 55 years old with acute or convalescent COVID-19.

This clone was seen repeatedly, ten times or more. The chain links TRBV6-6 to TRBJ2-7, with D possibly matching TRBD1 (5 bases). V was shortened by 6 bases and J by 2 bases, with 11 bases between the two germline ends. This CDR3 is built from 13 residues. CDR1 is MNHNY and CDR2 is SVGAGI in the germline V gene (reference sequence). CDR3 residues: CASRGQGTYEQYF. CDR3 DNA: TGTGCCAGCAGAGGGCAGGGTACCTACGAGCAGTACTTC.

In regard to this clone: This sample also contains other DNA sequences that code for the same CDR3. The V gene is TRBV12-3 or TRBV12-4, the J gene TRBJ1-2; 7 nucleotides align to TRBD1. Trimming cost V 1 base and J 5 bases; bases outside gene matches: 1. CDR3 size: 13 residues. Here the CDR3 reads CASSLDRGYGYTF. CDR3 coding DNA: TGTGCCAGCAGTTTAGACAGGGGATATGGCTACACCTTC.

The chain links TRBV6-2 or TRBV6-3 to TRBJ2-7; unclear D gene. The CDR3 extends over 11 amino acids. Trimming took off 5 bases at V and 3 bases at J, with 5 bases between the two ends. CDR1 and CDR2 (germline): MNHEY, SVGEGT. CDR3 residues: CASSLGYEQYF. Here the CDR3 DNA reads TGTGCCAGCAGTCTAGGCTACGAGCAGTACTTC.

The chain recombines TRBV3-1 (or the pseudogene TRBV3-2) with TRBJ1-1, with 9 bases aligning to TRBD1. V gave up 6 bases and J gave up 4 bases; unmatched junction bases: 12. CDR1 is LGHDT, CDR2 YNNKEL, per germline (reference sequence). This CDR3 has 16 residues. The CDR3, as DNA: TGTGCCAGCAGTTCAAATCGGGACAGGGAGGGCACTGAAGCTTTCTTT. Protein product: CASSSNRDREGTEAFF.

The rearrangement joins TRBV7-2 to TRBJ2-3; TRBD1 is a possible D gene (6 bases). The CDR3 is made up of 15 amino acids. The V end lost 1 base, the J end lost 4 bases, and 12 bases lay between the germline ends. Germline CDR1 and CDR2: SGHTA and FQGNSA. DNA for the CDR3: TGTGCCAGCAGCTTAGATCTGGGGGCGGCAGATACGCAGTATTTT. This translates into CASSLDLGAADTQYF.

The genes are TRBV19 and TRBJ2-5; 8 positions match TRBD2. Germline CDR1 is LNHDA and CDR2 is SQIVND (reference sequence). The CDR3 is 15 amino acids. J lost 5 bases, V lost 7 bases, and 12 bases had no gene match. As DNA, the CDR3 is TGTGCCAGTACCCCAAGCGGGAGAATTGGGGAGACCCAGTACTTC. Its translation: CASTPSGRIGETQYF.

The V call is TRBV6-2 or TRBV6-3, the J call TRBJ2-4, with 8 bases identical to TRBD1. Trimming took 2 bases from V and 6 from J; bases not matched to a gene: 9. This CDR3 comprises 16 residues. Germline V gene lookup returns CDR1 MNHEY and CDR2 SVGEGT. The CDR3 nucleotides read TGTGCCAGCAGTTACGCGGCAGGGGGCGAGGGAAACATTCAGTACTTC. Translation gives CASSYAAGGEGNIQYF.

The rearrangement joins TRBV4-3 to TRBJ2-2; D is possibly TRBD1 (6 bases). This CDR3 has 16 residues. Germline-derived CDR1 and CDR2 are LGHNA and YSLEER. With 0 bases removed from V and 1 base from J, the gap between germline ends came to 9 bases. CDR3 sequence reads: CASSQDPTGNTGELFF. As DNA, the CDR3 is TGCGCCAGCAGCCAAGATCCGACAGGGAACACCGGGGAGCTGTTTTTT.

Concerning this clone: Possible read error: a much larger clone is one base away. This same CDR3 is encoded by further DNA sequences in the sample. In DNA, the CDR3 is TGTGCCAGCAGTGACGGGGGGGCGACAGATACGCAGTATTTT. It specifies CASSDGGATDTQYF. The V gene is TRBV6-4, the J gene TRBJ2-3; TRBD2 is a possible D gene (7 bases). The CDR3 contains 14 residues. Germline CDR1 MRHNA, CDR2 SNTAGT. V dropped 2 bases and J dropped 3 bases, with 9 bases sitting between them.

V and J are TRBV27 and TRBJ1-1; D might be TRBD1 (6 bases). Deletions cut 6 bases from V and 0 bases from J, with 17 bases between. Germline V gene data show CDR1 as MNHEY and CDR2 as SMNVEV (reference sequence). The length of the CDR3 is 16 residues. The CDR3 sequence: CASRLTGWTMNTEAFF. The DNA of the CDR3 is TGTGCCAGCAGACTAACAGGGTGGACCATGAACACTGAAGCTTTCTTT.

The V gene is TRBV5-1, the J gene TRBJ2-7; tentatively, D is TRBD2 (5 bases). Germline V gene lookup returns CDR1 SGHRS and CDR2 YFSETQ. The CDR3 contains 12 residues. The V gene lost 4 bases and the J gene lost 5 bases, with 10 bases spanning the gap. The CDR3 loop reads CASSRTSHEQYF. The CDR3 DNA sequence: TGCGCCAGCAGCCGGACTTCCCACGAGCAGTACTTC. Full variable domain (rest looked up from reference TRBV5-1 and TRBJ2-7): KAGVTQTPRYLIKTRGQQVTLSCSPISGHRSVSWYQQTPGQGLQFLFEYFSETQRNKGNFPGRFSGRQFSNSRSEMNVSTLELGDSALYLCASSRTSHEQYFGPGTRLTVT.

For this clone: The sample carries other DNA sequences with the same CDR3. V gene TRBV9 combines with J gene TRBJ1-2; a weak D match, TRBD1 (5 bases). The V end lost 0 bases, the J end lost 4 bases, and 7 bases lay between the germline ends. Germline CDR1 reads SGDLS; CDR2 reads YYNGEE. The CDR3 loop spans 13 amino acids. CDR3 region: CASSVDQGYGYTF. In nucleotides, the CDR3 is TGTGCCAGCAGCGTAGATCAGGGCTATGGCTACACCTTC.

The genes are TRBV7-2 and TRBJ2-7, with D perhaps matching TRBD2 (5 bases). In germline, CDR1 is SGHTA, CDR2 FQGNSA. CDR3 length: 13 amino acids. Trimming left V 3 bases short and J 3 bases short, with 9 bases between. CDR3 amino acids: CASSLNGLYEQYF. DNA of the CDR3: TGTGCCAGCAGCTTGAATGGACTCTACGAGCAGTACTTC.

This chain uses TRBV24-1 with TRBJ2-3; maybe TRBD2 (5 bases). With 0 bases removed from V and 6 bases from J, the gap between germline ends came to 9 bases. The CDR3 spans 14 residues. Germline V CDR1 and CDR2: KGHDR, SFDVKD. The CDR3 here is CATSDLPGGDTQYF. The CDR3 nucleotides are TGTGCCACCAGTGATTTGCCCGGCGGGGATACGCAGTATTTT.

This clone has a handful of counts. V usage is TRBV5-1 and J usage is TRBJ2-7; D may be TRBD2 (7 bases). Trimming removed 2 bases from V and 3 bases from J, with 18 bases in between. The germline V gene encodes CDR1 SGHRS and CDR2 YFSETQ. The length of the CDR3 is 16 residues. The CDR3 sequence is CASSFLEGGGSYEQYF. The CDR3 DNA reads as TGCGCCAGCAGCTTCTTAGAGGGAGGGGGTAGCTACGAGCAGTACTTC.

Here the CDR3 DNA reads TGTGCCAGCAGTGTGCAGGGCGGCTATGGCTACACCTTC. As protein: CASSVQGGYGYTF. The rearrangement joins TRBV27 to TRBJ1-2; TRBD1 might be the D (5 bases). The germline gives CDR1 MNHEY, CDR2 SMNVEV (reference sequence). The CDR3 is 13 amino acids. Trimming pared 5 bases from V and 4 bases from J, leaving 11 bases between.

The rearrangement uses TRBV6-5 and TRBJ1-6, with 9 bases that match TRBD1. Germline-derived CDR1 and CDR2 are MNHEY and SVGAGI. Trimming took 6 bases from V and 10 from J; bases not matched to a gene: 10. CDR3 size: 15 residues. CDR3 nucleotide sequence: TGTGCCAGCAGGATTAAGGGACAGGGAGTCTCACCCCTCCACTTT. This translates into CASRIKGQGVSPLHF.

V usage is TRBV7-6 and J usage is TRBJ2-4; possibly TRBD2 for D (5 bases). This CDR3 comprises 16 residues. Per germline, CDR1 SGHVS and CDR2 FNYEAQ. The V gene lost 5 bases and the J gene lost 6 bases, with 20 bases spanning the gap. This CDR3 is CASSPGPRTGVNIQYF. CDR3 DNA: TGTGCCAGCAGCCCTGGGCCCCGGACTGGGGTAAACATTCAGTACTTC.

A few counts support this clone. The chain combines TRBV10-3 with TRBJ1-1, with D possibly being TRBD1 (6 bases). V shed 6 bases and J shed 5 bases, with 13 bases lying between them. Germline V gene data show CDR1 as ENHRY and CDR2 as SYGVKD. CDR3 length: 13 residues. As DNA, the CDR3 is TGTGCCATCAGGGACAGTCAGGGGACTGAAGCTTTCTTT. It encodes CAIRDSQGTEAFF.

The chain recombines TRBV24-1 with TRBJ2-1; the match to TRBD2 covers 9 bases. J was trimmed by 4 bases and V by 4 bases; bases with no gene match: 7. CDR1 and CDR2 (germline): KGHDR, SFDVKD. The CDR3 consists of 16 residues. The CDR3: CATSDTKGLAYNEQFF. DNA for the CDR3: TGTGCCACCAGTGACACGAAGGGACTAGCTTACAATGAGCAGTTCTTC.

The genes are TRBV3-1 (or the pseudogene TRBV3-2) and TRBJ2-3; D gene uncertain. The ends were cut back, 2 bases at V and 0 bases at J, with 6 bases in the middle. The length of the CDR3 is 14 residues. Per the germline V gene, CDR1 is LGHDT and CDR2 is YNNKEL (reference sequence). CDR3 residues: CASSQTYSTDTQYF. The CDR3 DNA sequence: TGTGCCAGCAGCCAAACTTATAGCACAGATACGCAGTATTTT.

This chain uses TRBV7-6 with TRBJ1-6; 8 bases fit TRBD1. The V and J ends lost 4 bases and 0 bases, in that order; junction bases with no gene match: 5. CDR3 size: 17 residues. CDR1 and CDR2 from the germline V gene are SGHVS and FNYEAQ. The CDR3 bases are TGTGCCAGCAGCTCCTGGACAGGGAGCTCCTATAATTCACCCCTCCACTTT. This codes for CASSSWTGSSYNSPLHF.

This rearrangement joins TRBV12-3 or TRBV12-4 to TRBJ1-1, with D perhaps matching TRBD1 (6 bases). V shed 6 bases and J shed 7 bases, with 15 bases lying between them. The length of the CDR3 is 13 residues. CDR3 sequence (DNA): TGTGCCAGCAGGCAATTACAGGGTGGTGAAGCTTTCTTT. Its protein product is CASRQLQGGEAFF.

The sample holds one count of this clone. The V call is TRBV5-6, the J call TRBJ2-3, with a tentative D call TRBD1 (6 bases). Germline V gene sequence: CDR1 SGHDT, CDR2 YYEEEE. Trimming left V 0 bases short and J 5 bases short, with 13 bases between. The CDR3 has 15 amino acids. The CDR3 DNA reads TGTGCCAGCAGCTTGGAGACAGGTTGGGGAGATACGCAGTATTTT. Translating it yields CASSLETGWGDTQYF.

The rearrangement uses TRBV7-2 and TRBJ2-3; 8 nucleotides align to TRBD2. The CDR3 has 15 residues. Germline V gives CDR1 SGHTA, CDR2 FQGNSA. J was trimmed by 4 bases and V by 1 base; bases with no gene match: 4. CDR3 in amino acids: CASSLVGGGSDTQYF. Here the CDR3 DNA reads TGTGCCAGCAGCTTAGTCGGCGGGGGGTCAGATACGCAGTATTTT.

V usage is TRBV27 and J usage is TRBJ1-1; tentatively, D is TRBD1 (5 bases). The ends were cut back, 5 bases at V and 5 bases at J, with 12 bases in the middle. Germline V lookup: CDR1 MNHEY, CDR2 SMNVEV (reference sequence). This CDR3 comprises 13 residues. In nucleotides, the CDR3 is TGTGCCAGCAGTCCGTTTGGGGGGACTGAAGCTTTCTTT. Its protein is CASSPFGGTEAFF.